The source of this TCR beta chain is a study of blood T cells in healthy people across ages. Study details: Template switching picked up about one barcoded beta molecule for each two T cells.

A second PCR of roughly 7 to 11 cycles used a sample-barcoded 5' primer and a J-beta primer mix. TCRdb re-called the 5' RACE reads through MiXCR, storing one row per CDR3 protein. This table holds 650,000 to 1,000,000 distinct CDR3 sequences, roughly 35% found once. Worth noting for this clonotype: Its target is unknown.

The CDR3 totals 17 residues. Germline lookup yields CDR1 SGHKS and CDR2 YYEKEE (reference sequence). With 7 bases clipped from V and 4 bases from J, the junction kept 17 bases outside the gene matches. Each donor was a healthy Caucasian individual from Russia, aged about 6 to 95. Study results and limitations: Not knowing donor CMV status may have confounded expanded clonotype changes.

The receptor was derived from a man aged 18 to 29 in good health. The sample was blood. This chain joins TRBV5-5 and TRBJ2-7; 10 nucleotides align to TRBD1. As DNA, the CDR3 is TGTGCCAGCTCTACAGCCACGCGGACAGGGGGAATTTACGAGCAGTACTTC. This gives the protein CASSTATRTGGIYEQYF.